This TCR beta chain was identified in a study of shared clonotypes between healthy human individuals. CDR3 length: 16 residues. Germline V gene lookup returns CDR1 MRHNA and CDR2 SNTAGT. V was clipped by 0 bases and J by 6 bases, with 15 bases between them. Caucasian adults living in Nashville, Tennessee, provided all samples. Extraction of genomic DNA in unsorted samples used 86 million or so PBMCs. Repertoires were generated with immunoSEQ multiplex PCR, while TCRdb's copy carries only in-frame clones and drops some. The profile covers hundreds of thousands of clones, with 75% to 85% appearing a single time and less than 15% taken by the ten largest.

The sequencing sample was made of PBMCs. The chain recombines TRBV6-4 with TRBJ2-1, with D possibly being TRBD2 (7 bases). The sequence derives from a woman in her forties in good health. Some clones in this sample may be carry-over from other donors' samples. DNA of the CDR3: TGTGCCAGCAGTGACTCTTGGGGGAGGGGGGTCAATGAGCAGTTCTTC. It is translated as CASSDSWGRGVNEQFF.